This TCR beta chain was obtained from a study of esophageal squamous cell carcinoma under preoperative chemotherapy. Time point denoted: before preoperative PTX-NDP chemotherapy. The CDR3 loop spans 14 amino acids. V gave up 6 bases and J gave up 4 bases, with 13 bases separating them. From germline, CDR1 is MNHNS and CDR2 SASEGT. TCRdb processed the PCR reads anew with MiXCR; each CDR3 protein has one entry. The sample lists more than 15,000 distinct CDR3 sequences; more than 45% were seen once. This clonotype was seen a handful of times. This TCR derives from a human donor with esophageal squamous cell carcinoma. The donor label of this sample is uncertain. The J gene is TRBJ1-3, the V gene TRBV6-1; maybe TRBD1 (5 bases). The specimen was collected from a patient given preoperative chemotherapy. The CDR3 DNA sequence: TGTGCCAGCAGCTCCAGGGCAGGCGGAAACACCATATATTTT. This encodes CASSSRAGGNTIYF.